This T cell receptor beta chain appears in the sequencing data of a study of blood T cell repertoires in COVID-19. Study at large: Spain, Italy and the United States supplied samples that represented acute and convalescent COVID-19. T cells, B-cell-depleted T cells, or PBMCs supplied cDNA or gDNA.

The cohort comprised adults aged roughly 18 to 100 years residing in about 25 US areas. Resolution of symptoms, clearance, or two negative PCRs was present in recovered Cohort 3 donors. With V trimmed by 7 bases and J by 4 bases, 6 bases remained unmatched. The germline V gene has CDR1 GTSNPN and CDR2 SVGIG (reference sequence). This CDR3 has 12 amino acids. Sequencing used immunoSEQ multiplex PCR; TCRdb keeps in-frame clones, though not all of them. The sample lists fewer than 500,000 clones, 80% to 90% occurring once. The genes are TRBV30 and TRBJ2-5, with 7 bases lining up with TRBD1. Sequenced sample: PBMCs or T cells enriched from blood (not recorded which). The TCR sequence derives from a man under 40 who had recovered from COVID-19. The CDR3 DNA reads as TGTGCCTCTACAGGGGAAGGAGAGACCCAGTACTTC. Residues: CASTGEGETQYF.